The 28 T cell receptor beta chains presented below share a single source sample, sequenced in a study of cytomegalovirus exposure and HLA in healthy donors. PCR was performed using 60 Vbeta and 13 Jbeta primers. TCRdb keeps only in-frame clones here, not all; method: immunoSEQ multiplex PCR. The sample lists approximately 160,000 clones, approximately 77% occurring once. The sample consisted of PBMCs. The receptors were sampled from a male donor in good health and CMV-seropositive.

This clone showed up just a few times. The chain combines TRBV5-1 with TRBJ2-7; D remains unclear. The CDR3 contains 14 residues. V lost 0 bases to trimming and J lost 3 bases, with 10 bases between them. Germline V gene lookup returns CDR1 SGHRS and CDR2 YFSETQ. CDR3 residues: CASSLDAARYEQYF. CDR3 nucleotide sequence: TGCGCCAGCAGCTTGGACGCGGCCCGCTACGAGCAGTACTTC.

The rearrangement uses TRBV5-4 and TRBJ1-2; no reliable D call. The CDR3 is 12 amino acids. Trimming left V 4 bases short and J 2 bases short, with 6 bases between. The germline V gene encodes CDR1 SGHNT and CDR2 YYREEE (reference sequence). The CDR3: CASSAGNYGYTF. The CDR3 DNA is TGTGCCAGCAGCGCAGGCAACTATGGCTACACCTTC.

The CDR3 sequence is CASSLQTGGADTQYF. The CDR3, as DNA: TGCGCCAGCAGCTTGCAAACAGGAGGGGCAGATACGCAGTATTTT. V gene TRBV5-1 combines with J gene TRBJ2-3, with D tentatively TRBD2 (6 bases). CDR1 is SGHRS, CDR2 YFSETQ, per germline. This CDR3 has 15 amino acids. V was trimmed by 1 base and J by 4 bases, leaving 13 bases between them.

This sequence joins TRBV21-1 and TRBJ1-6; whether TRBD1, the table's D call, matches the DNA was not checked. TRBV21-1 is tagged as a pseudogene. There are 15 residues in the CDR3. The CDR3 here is CASSRHRVRNSPLHF. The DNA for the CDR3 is TGTGCCAGCAGCCGTCACAGGGTTCGTAATTCACCCCTCCACTTT.

The CDR3: CASSVLAGGSYEQYF. For the CDR3, the DNA is TGTGCCAGCAGTGTTCTAGCGGGGGGATCCTACGAGCAGTACTTC. The rearrangement uses TRBV6-5 and TRBJ2-5, with 11 bases fitting TRBD2. The tail of the sequence fits TRBJ2-7 better, so the J call may be wrong. Germline CDR1 is MNHEY and CDR2 is SVGAGI. The CDR3 spans 15 residues.

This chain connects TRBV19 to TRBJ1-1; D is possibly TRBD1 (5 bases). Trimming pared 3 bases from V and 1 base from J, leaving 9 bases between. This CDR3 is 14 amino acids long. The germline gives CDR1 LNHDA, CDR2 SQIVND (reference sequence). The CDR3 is CASSITGANTEAFF. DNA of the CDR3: TGTGCCAGTAGTATTACAGGAGCGAACACTGAAGCTTTCTTT.

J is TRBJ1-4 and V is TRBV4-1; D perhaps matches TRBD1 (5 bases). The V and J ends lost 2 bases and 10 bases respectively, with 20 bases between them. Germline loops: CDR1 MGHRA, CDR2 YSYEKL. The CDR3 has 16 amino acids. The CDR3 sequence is CASSQPTTGGVSKLFF. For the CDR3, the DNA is TGCGCCAGCAGCCAACCGACCACAGGAGGGGTATCAAAACTGTTTTTT.

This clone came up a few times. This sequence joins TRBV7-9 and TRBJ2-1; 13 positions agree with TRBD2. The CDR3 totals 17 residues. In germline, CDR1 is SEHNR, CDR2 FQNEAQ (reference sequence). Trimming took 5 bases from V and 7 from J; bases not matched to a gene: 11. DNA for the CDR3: TGTGCCAGCAGCCGCCGACTAGCGGGGGGATTGGGGAATGAGCAGTTCTTC. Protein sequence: CASSRRLAGGLGNEQFF.

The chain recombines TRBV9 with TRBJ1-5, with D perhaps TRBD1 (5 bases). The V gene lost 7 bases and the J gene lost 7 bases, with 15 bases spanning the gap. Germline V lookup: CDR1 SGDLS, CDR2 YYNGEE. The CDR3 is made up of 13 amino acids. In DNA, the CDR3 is TGTGCCAGCGGCCAAGGGGCTGGACAGCCCCAGCATTTT. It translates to CASGQGAGQPQHF.

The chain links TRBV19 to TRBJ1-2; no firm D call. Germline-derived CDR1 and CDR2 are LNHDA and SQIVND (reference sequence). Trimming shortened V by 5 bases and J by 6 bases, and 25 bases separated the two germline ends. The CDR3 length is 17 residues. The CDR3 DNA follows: TGTGCCAGTAGTCCCTTAGGCGGCCGCCTCCTGGGAGATGGCTACACCTTC. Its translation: CASSPLGGRLLGDGYTF.

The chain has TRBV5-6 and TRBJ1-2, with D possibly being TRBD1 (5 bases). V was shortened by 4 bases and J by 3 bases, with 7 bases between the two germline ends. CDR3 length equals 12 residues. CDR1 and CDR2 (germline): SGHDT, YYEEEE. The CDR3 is CASSRGDYGYTF. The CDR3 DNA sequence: TGTGCCAGCAGCCGGGGGGACTATGGCTACACCTTC.

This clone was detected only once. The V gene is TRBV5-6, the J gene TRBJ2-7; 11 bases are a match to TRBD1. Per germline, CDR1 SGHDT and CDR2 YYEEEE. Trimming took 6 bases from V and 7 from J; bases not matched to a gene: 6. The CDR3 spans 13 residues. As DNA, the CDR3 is TGTGCCAGCACTCGGGACAGGGGGTTAGAGCAGTACTTC. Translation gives CASTRDRGLEQYF.

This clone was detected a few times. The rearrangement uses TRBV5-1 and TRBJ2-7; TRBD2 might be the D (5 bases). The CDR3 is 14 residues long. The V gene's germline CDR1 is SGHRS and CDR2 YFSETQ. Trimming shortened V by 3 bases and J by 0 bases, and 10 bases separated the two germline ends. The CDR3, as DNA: TGCGCCAGCAGCTGGGAGTTGAGCTCCTACGAGCAGTACTTC. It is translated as CASSWELSSYEQYF.

CDR3 in DNA: TGTGCCAGCAGCCCTTCTCTCGAGAGGGACGAGCAGTACTTC. Residues: CASSPSLERDEQYF. The chain employs TRBV7-9 and TRBJ2-7; maybe TRBD2 (5 bases). Germline V CDR1 and CDR2: SEHNR, FQNEAQ (reference sequence). V was trimmed by 5 bases and J by 5 bases, leaving 16 bases between them. The CDR3 contains 14 residues.

The chain's CDR3 is CASSETGIGSYNEQFF. The CDR3 coding sequence is TGTGCCAGCAGCGAGACAGGGATCGGCTCCTACAATGAGCAGTTCTTC. The chain recombines TRBV9 with TRBJ2-1, with 7 bases fitting TRBD1. The germline gives CDR1 SGDLS, CDR2 YYNGEE. V gave up 3 bases and J gave up 0 bases; unmatched junction bases: 6. CDR3 length: 16 amino acids.

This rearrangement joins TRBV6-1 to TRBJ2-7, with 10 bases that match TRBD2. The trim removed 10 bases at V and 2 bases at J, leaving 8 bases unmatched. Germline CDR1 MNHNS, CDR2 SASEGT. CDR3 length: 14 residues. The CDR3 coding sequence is TGTGCCATTCAAACTAGCGGGGAGGCCTACGAGCAGTACTTC. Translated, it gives CAIQTSGEAYEQYF.

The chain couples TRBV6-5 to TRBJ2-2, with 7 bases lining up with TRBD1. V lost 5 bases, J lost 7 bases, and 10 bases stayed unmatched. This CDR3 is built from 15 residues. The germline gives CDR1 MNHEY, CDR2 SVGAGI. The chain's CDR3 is CASSLSPGQNGELFF. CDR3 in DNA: TGTGCCAGCAGTCTCTCCCCGGGACAGAACGGGGAGCTGTTTTTT.

The CDR3 protein is CASSVAGQETQYF. In DNA, the CDR3 is TGTGCCAGCAGCGTAGCCGGGCAAGAGACCCAGTACTTC. The chain carries TRBV9 and TRBJ2-5; D is unclear. The CDR3 loop spans 13 amino acids. Looked up from germline, CDR1 is SGDLS and CDR2 is YYNGEE. V shed 0 bases and J shed 2 bases, with 5 bases lying between them.

The CDR3 region is CATSRDGKGATDTQYF. CDR3 coding DNA: TGTGCCACCAGCAGAGATGGAAAAGGAGCCACAGATACGCAGTATTTT. This chain connects TRBV15 to TRBJ2-3; D gene unclear. Trimming removed 0 bases at V and 2 bases at J, with 12 bases between. This CDR3 is 16 amino acids long. Germline CDR1 LNHNV, CDR2 YYDKDF (reference sequence).

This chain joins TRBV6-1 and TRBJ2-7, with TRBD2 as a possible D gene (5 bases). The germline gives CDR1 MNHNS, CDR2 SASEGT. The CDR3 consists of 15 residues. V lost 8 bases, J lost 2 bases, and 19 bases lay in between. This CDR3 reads CASAGLRYPTYEQYF. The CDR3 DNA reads TGTGCCAGCGCGGGCCTCCGATACCCCACCTACGAGCAGTACTTC.

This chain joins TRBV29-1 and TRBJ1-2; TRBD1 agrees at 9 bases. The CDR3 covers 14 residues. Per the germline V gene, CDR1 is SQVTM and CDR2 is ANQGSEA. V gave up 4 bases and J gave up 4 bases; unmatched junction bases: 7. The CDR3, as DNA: TGCAGCGTTGTCCCCGGGACAGGGAGCTATGGCTACACCTTC. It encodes CSVVPGTGSYGYTF.

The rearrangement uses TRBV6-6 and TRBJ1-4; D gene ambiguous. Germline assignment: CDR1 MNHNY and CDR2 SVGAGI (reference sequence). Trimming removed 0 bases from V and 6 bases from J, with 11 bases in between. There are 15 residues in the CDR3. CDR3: CASSYSRRADEKLFF. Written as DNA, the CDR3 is TGTGCCAGCAGTTACTCAAGGAGAGCGGATGAAAAACTGTTTTTT.

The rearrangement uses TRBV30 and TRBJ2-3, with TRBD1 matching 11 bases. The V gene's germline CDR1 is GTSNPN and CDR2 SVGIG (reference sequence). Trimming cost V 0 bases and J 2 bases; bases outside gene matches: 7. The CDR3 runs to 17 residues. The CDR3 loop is CAWSVPAGQGVTDTQYF. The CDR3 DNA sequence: TGTGCCTGGAGTGTCCCAGCGGGACAGGGGGTCACAGATACGCAGTATTTT.

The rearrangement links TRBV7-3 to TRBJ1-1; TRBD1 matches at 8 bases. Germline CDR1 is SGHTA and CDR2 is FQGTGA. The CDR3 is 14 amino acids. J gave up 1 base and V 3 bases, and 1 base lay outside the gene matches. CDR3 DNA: TGTGCCAGCAGCTTGACAGGGGCGAACACTGAAGCTTTCTTT. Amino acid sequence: CASSLTGANTEAFF.

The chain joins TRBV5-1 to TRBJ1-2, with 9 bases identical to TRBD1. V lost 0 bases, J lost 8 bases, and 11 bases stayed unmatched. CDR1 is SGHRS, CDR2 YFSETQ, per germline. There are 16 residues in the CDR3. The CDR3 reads CASSLASYGTGRGYTF. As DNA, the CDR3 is TGCGCCAGCAGCTTGGCTTCCTACGGGACAGGGCGCGGCTACACCTTC. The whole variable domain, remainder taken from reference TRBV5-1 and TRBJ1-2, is KAGVTQTPRYLIKTRGQQVTLSCSPISGHRSVSWYQQTPGQGLQFLFEYFSETQRNKGNFPGRFSGRQFSNSRSEMNVSTLELGDSALYLCASSLASYGTGRGYTFGSGTRLTVV.

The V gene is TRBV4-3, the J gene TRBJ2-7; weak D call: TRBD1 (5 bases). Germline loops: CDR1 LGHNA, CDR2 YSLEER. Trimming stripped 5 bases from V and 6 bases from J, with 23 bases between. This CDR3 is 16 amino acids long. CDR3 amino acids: CASSSKSPGQVSEQYF. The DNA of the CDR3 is TGCGCCAGCAGCTCCAAAAGTCCAGGGCAGGTGAGCGAGCAGTACTTC.

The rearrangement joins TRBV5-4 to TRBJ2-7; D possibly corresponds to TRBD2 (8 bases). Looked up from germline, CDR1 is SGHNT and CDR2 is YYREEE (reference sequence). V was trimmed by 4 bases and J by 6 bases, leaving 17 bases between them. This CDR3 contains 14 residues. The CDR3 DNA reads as TGTGCCAGCAGCCCACAGGGGACTAGTGTCGAGCAGTACTTC. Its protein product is CASSPQGTSVEQYF.

For the CDR3, the DNA is TGTGCCAGCAGTCGACAGACGGAGACCCAGTACTTC. This encodes CASSRQTETQYF. The chain is built from TRBV7-2 and TRBJ2-5; the D gene is possibly TRBD1 (5 bases). The CDR3 loop spans 12 amino acids. CDR1 and CDR2 (germline): SGHTA, FQGNSA. Trimming removed 6 bases from V and 5 bases from J, with 10 bases in between.